The 19 T cell receptor beta chains presented below share a single source sample, sequenced in a study of OX40 agonist ivuxolimab in advanced cancers. Libraries were prepared through the immunoSEQ multiplex PCR assay. Imported from immuneACCESS, the table was reduced by TCRdb to in-frame sequences with V and J called. These copies leave out some clones; in studies compared against another copy, an unresolved V gene accounts for under half, and the cause of the remainder is not known. This sample holds approximately 100,000 clones; 90% were observed only once. 0.31% of the sample is in the top ten clones. Here the sequenced sample was CD4+ or CD8+ T cells sorted from blood, taken in a trial of the OX40 agonist ivuxolimab. Every receptor here comes from an adult with an advanced solid tumor such as melanoma, head and neck, liver or kidney cancer.

V usage is TRBV28 and J usage is TRBJ2-5; TRBD2 matches 8 bases. CDR3 length: 15 amino acids. V shed 3 bases and J 5 bases; nucleotides not matched to a gene: 8. CDR1 and CDR2 from the germline V gene are MDHEN and SYDVKM. The CDR3 nucleotides read TGTGCCAGCAGTTTGTCGGGAGGGGGATGGGAGACCCAGTACTTC. It yields the protein CASSLSGGGWETQYF. Complete variable domain (other parts from reference TRBV28 and TRBJ2-5): DVKVTQSSRYLVKRTGEKVFLECVQDMDHENMFWYRQDPGLGLRLIYFSYDVKMKEKGDIPEGYSVSREKKERFSLILESASTNQTSMYLCASSLSGGGWETQYFGPGTRLLVL.

In DNA, the CDR3 is TGTGCCAGCAGCTTAGCCCGACTAGCGGGAGGCCAAGAAAGGAATGAGCAGTTCTTC. Residues: CASSLARLAGGQERNEQFF. The J gene is TRBJ2-1, the V gene TRBV11-2; 13 bases match TRBD2. Unmatched junction bases numbered 13, after V lost 1 base and J lost 7 bases. CDR3 length: 19 residues. Germline CDR1 SGHAT, CDR2 FQNNGV. The whole variable domain, filled in from reference TRBV11-2 and TRBJ2-1, reads EAGVAQSPRYKIIEKRQSVAFWCNPISGHATLYWYQQILGQGPKLLIQFQNNGVVDDSQLPKDRFSAERLKGVDSTLKIQPAKLEDSAVYLCASSLARLAGGQERNEQFFGPGTRLTVL.

The chain has TRBV25-1 and TRBJ2-2, with D unclear. CDR3 length: 12 amino acids. Germline-derived CDR1 and CDR2 are MGHDK and SYGVNS. V was shortened by 3 bases and J by 6 bases, with 5 bases between the two germline ends. The DNA of the CDR3 is TGTGCCAGCAGTGAGAGCCCCGGGGAGCTGTTTTTT. Protein: CASSESPGELFF.

V gene TRBV5-1 combines with J gene TRBJ1-1; D call uncertain. The V end was cut by 0 bases, the J end by 3 bases, with 9 bases between. The CDR3 is 14 amino acids. Per the germline V gene, CDR1 is SGHRS and CDR2 is YFSETQ. The CDR3 coding sequence is TGCGCCAGCAGCTTGGGATGGCGGGACACTGAAGCTTTCTTT. Translated, it gives CASSLGWRDTEAFF.

This clone was seen a single time. The chain carries TRBV28 and TRBJ2-2, with 13 nucleotides matching TRBD2. This CDR3 has 15 residues. The V gene's germline CDR1 is MDHEN and CDR2 SYDVKM. J gave up 6 bases and V 6 bases, and 4 bases lay outside the gene matches. CDR3 nucleotide sequence: TGTGCCAGCAGGGCCGGACTAGCGGGAGCCGGGGAGCTGTTTTTT. The encoded protein is CASRAGLAGAGELFF.

The chain uses TRBV28 and TRBJ2-4; the D gene is possibly TRBD2 (6 bases). This CDR3 contains 15 residues. Trimming pared 6 bases from V and 1 base from J, leaving 13 bases between. Looked up from germline, CDR1 is MDHEN and CDR2 is SYDVKM. As DNA, the CDR3 is TGTGCCAGCAGCTCCGGGAGAAGGGCCAAAAACATTCAGTACTTC. Translation: CASSSGRRAKNIQYF.

CDR3 DNA sequence: TGTGCCAGCAGTTACTCGTCCGATAGCAATCAGCCCCAGCATTTT. This codes for CASSYSSDSNQPQHF. V is TRBV6-6 and J is TRBJ1-5; D gene ambiguous. CDR3 length: 15 amino acids. Per germline, CDR1 MNHNY and CDR2 SVGAGI (reference sequence). Trimming shortened V by 0 bases and J by 0 bases, and 6 bases separated the two germline ends.

V is TRBV5-1 and J is TRBJ2-7; 12 bases align to TRBD2. This CDR3 is built from 16 residues. From germline, CDR1 is SGHRS and CDR2 YFSETQ. The J segment lost 6 bases and the V segment lost 5 bases, leaving 12 bases of the junction unmatched. This CDR3 reads CASSSATSGRGLEQYF. The CDR3 DNA follows: TGCGCCAGCAGTTCAGCGACTAGCGGGAGAGGGCTCGAGCAGTACTTC. The full variable domain, rest sourced from reference TRBV5-1 and TRBJ2-7, is KAGVTQTPRYLIKTRGQQVTLSCSPISGHRSVSWYQQTPGQGLQFLFEYFSETQRNKGNFPGRFSGRQFSNSRSEMNVSTLELGDSALYLCASSSATSGRGLEQYFGPGTRLTVT.

This chain links TRBV30 with TRBJ2-5, with 14 positions matching TRBD2. The CDR3 length is 15 residues. V trimming: 2 bases; J trimming: 4 bases; junction bases outside the gene matches: 3. Germline CDR1 GTSNPN, CDR2 SVGIG (reference sequence). The chain's CDR3 is CAWSPGLAGVETQYF. The CDR3 nucleotides are TGTGCCTGGAGTCCGGGACTAGCGGGAGTAGAGACCCAGTACTTC.

The V gene is TRBV5-1, the J gene TRBJ2-3; 7 bases agree with TRBD2. Germline V gives CDR1 SGHRS, CDR2 YFSETQ. The CDR3 runs to 14 residues. The junction had 3 bases not matched to a gene; V was cut back by 5 bases and J by 0 bases. The CDR3 loop reads CASRRGSSTDTQYF. The CDR3 region has the DNA TGCGCCAGCAGGCGGGGGTCTAGCACAGATACGCAGTATTTT. The full variable domain, with the rest looked up from reference TRBV5-1 and TRBJ2-3, is KAGVTQTPRYLIKTRGQQVTLSCSPISGHRSVSWYQQTPGQGLQFLFEYFSETQRNKGNFPGRFSGRQFSNSRSEMNVSTLELGDSALYLCASRRGSSTDTQYFGPGTRLTVL.

V is TRBV11-2 and J is TRBJ2-5; TRBD1 is a possible D gene (6 bases). The V end lost 5 bases, the J end lost 5 bases, and 21 bases lay between the germline ends. CDR1 SGHAT and CDR2 FQNNGV come from the germline V gene. The CDR3 spans 16 residues. This CDR3 reads CASSRLGASHGETQYF. CDR3 sequence (DNA): TGTGCCAGCAGCCGCCTGGGGGCGAGCCACGGGGAGACCCAGTACTTC.

The V gene is TRBV4-3, the J gene TRBJ2-1; TRBD1 matches 8 bases. The CDR3 is 15 amino acids. Trimming at V came to 0 bases and at J to 7 bases, leaving 5 bases not matched to a gene. Per the germline V gene, CDR1 is LGHNA and CDR2 is YSLEER. CDR3 sequence reads: CASSQDWTGMNEQFF. CDR3 bases: TGCGCCAGCAGCCAAGATTGGACAGGGATGAATGAGCAGTTCTTC.

This chain uses TRBV5-1 with TRBJ2-3, with 10 bases fitting TRBD2. The junction had 6 bases not matched to a gene; V was cut back by 1 base and J by 4 bases. CDR1 and CDR2 from the germline V gene are SGHRS and YFSETQ. CDR3 length equals 16 residues. Here the CDR3 reads CASSLSSGSIADTQYF. The DNA for the CDR3 is TGCGCCAGCAGCTTGTCTAGCGGGAGTATAGCAGATACGCAGTATTTT. Together with reference TRBV5-1 and TRBJ2-3, the CDR3 gives the full variable domain: KAGVTQTPRYLIKTRGQQVTLSCSPISGHRSVSWYQQTPGQGLQFLFEYFSETQRNKGNFPGRFSGRQFSNSRSEMNVSTLELGDSALYLCASSLSSGSIADTQYFGPGTRLTVL.

This clone was detected only once. The V and J genes are TRBV4-1 and TRBJ2-4, with D tentatively TRBD2 (5 bases). The CDR3 is 18 amino acids. The ends were cut back, 0 bases at V and 1 base at J, with 16 bases in the middle. Germline CDR1 reads MGHRA; CDR2 reads YSYEKL. The CDR3 protein is CASSQDRSGERAKNIQYF. The CDR3 coding sequence is TGCGCCAGCAGCCAAGATCGCTCCGGGGAGAGGGCCAAAAACATTCAGTACTTC.

The V call is TRBV7-9, the J call TRBJ2-1; TRBD1 aligns across 7 bases. The CDR3 is made up of 15 amino acids. Germline V gene sequence: CDR1 SEHNR, CDR2 FQNEAQ (reference sequence). V was pared by 4 bases and J by 4 bases, with 7 bases of the junction left unmatched. As DNA, the CDR3 is TGTGCCAGCAGCTCCCCCGGGACAGCATACAATGAGCAGTTCTTC. Protein sequence: CASSSPGTAYNEQFF. Variable domain in full (rest from reference TRBV7-9 and TRBJ2-1): DTGVSQNPRHKITKRGQNVTFRCDPISEHNRLYWYRQTLGQGPEFLTYFQNEAQLEKSRLLSDRFSAERPKGSFSTLEIQRTEQGDSAMYLCASSSPGTAYNEQFFGPGTRLTVL.

The chain carries TRBV6-6 and TRBJ2-7, with D possibly being TRBD1 or TRBD2 (5 bases each). The CDR3 loop spans 12 amino acids. Germline assignment: CDR1 MNHNY and CDR2 SVGAGI (reference sequence). V was pared by 5 bases and J by 3 bases, with 8 bases between. In DNA, the CDR3 is TGTGCCAGCAGTCGGGACCGCTACGAGCAGTACTTC. Translating gives CASSRDRYEQYF.

The CDR3 loop reads CASSTLGTGNEKLFF. DNA of the CDR3: TGTGCCAGCAGTACCCTCGGGACAGGGAATGAAAAACTGTTTTTT. The gene calls are TRBV6-6 and TRBJ1-4; 9 nucleotides agree with TRBD1. The V gene's germline CDR1 is MNHNY and CDR2 SVGAGI (reference sequence). CDR3 length equals 15 residues. Trimming at V came to 5 bases and at J to 5 bases, leaving 6 bases not matched to a gene.

In this sample, this clone turned up once. CDR3 sequence: CASSDSLGQGTNTGELFF. In nucleotides, the CDR3 is TGTGCCAGCAGTGATTCACTTGGACAGGGGACGAACACCGGGGAGCTGTTTTTT. The rearrangement uses TRBV25-1 and TRBJ2-2; TRBD1 agrees at 9 bases. Germline lookup yields CDR1 MGHDK and CDR2 SYGVNS. CDR3 length: 18 amino acids. Unmatched junction bases numbered 8, after V lost 3 bases and J lost 0 bases.

This clone appeared a single time. The J gene is TRBJ2-2, the V gene TRBV9; D ambiguous. CDR1 and CDR2 (germline): SGDLS, YYNGEE. V was trimmed by 2 bases and J by 1 base, leaving 6 bases between them. CDR3 length equals 14 residues. Here the CDR3 DNA reads TGTGCCAGCAGCGTTTTGGAGAACACCGGGGAGCTGTTTTTT. Its translation: CASSVLENTGELFF. The variable domain in full, completed from reference TRBV9 and TRBJ2-2, reads DSGVTQTPKHLITATGQRVTLRCSPRSGDLSVYWYQQSLDQGLQFLIQYYNGEERAKGNILERFSAQQFPDLHSELNLSSLELGDSALYFCASSVLENTGELFFGEGSRLTVL.